This T cell receptor (beta chain) was sequenced in a study of blood T cell repertoires in COVID-19. Looking at the study overall: Material from acute and convalescent COVID-19 was sourced from the United States, Italy and Spain. Sources were T cells, B-cell-depleted T cells, or PBMCs; the material itself was cDNA or gDNA.

The sample holds many counts of this clone. Original processing methods: Estimates of nucleated cell counts were drawn from the amplification of reference gene primers. Clones were sequenced by immunoSEQ multiplex PCR, and TCRdb holds only the in-frame ones, with some missing. V and J calls and clone size come straight from that table; D and trimming were deduced from the DNA. This repertoire shows 200,000 to 250,000 clones, more than 70% found once; its top ten account for around 4.7%. V was clipped by 4 bases and J by 4 bases; unmatched bases: 9. CDR3 length equals 15 residues. CDR1 SGHRS and CDR2 YFSETQ come from the germline V gene. Self-reported history from a screening survey and questionnaire set each donor's cohort.

Material for sequencing was PBMCs or T cells enriched from blood (not recorded which). V is TRBV5-1 and J is TRBJ1-1; 8 bases are shared with TRBD1. The origin of this receptor is a man aged 25 to 40 with acute COVID-19. CDR3 protein: CASSGRTGLFTEAFF. The CDR3 nucleotides are TGCGCCAGCAGCGGAAGGACAGGGTTATTCACTGAAGCTTTCTTT.